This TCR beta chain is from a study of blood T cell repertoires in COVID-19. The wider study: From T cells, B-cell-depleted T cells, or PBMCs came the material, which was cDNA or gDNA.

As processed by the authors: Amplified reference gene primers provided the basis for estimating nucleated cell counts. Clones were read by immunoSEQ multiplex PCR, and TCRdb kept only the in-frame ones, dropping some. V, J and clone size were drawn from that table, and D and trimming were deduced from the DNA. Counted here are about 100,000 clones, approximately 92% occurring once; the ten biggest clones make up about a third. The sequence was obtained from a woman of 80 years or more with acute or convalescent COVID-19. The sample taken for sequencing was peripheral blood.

The CDR3 loop reads CASSIRTPTGELFF. CDR3 DNA sequence: TGTGCCAGTAGTATAAGGACACCCACCGGGGAGCTGTTTTTT. The chain uses TRBV19 and TRBJ2-2; D may be TRBD1 (5 bases). V lost 2 bases to trimming and J lost 4 bases, with 8 bases between them. This CDR3 spans 14 amino acids. From germline, CDR1 is LNHDA and CDR2 SQIVND (reference sequence).